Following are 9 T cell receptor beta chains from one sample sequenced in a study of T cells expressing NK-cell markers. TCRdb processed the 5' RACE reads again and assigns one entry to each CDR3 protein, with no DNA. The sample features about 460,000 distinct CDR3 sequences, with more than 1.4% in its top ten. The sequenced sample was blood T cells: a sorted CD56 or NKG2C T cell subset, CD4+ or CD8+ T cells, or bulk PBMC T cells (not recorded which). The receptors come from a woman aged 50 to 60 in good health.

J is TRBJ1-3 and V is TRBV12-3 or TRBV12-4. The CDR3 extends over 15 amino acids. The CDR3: CASSSGSPRGNTIYF.

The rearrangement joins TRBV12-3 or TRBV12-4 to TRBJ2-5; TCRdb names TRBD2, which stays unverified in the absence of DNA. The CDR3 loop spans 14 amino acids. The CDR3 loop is CASTIRLEQSTQYF.

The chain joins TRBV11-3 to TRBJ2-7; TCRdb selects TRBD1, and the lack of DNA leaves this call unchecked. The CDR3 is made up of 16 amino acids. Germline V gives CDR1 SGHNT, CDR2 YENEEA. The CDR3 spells CASSPRRRGREDEQYF.

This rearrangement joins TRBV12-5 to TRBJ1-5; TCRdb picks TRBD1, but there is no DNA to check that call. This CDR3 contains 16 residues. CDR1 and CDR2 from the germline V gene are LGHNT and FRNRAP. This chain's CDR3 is CASGLVLSGEGQPQHF.

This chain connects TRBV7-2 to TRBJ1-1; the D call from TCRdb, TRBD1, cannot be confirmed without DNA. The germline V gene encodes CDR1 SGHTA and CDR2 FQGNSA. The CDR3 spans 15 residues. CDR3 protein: CASSLDGQGITEAFF.

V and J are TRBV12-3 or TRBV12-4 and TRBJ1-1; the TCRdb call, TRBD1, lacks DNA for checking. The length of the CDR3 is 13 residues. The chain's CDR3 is CASSLSGGTEAFF.

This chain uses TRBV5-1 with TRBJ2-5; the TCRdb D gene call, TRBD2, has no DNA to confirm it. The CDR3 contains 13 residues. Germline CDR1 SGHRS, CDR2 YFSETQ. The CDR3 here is CASSLGLRETQYF.

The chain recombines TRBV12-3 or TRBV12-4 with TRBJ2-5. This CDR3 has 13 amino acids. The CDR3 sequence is CASSSGFGETQYF.

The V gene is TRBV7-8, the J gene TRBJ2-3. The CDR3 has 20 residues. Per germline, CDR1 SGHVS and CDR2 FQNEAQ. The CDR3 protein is CASSLFIRGVSDGYTDTQYF.